This T cell receptor (beta chain) was documented in a study of T cells in localized non-small cell lung cancer. Sequencing used immunoSEQ multiplex PCR; TCRdb keeps in-frame clones, though not all of them. The data contain 65,000 to 95,000 clones, around 80% of them singletons. The CDR3 has 15 amino acids. After removal of 4 bases from V and 4 bases from J, the junction contained 9 bases not matched to a gene. Germline CDR1 SGDLS, CDR2 YYNGEE. The source was PBMCs, collected before any cancer treatment. The rearrangement links TRBV9 to TRBJ1-2, with 8 positions matching TRBD1. The clonotype originates from a man aged 35-69 years with stage II squamous cell lung carcinoma. CDR3 DNA sequence: TGTGCCAGCAGCCCCATGGACAGGGTAGGCTATGGCTACACCTTC. Its protein product is CASSPMDRVGYGYTF.